The 16 T cell receptor beta chains below all came from one sample that was sequenced in a study of blood T cell repertoires in COVID-19. Some clones are missing from TCRdb's copy, which holds only in-frame ones; the method was immunoSEQ multiplex PCR. The sample shows about 310,000 clones, around 90% of them seen only once. The sample was peripheral blood. The receptors were gathered from a woman between 40 and 50 years old with COVID-19, enrolled during active disease.

The chain couples TRBV12-3 or TRBV12-4 to TRBJ1-2; D gene unclear. V was cut by 3 bases and J by 6 bases, with 8 bases left in between. The CDR3 covers 12 residues. The CDR3 is CASSFAVNGYTF. The CDR3 region has the DNA TGTGCCAGCAGTTTTGCGGTAAATGGCTACACCTTC.

The chain recombines TRBV6-2 or TRBV6-3 with TRBJ1-2; D gene uncertain. Germline V gene sequence: CDR1 MNHEY, CDR2 SVGEGT. Trimming took 6 bases from V and 3 from J, leaving 11 bases between them. The length of the CDR3 is 13 residues. CDR3 nucleotides: TGTGCCAGCAGCTTCAGGTTTCACTATGGCTACACCTTC. The encoded protein is CASSFRFHYGYTF.

The chain joins TRBV14 to TRBJ1-2, with 11 bases aligning to TRBD1. The germline V gene has CDR1 SGHDN and CDR2 FVKESK. J was trimmed by 8 bases and V by 4 bases; bases with no gene match: 9. The CDR3 length is 15 residues. The CDR3: CASSLFGQGAEGYTF. The CDR3 coding sequence is TGTGCCAGCAGCCTATTTGGACAGGGGGCGGAGGGCTACACCTTC.

The V call is TRBV28, the J call TRBJ1-1; TRBD1 aligns across 7 bases. The junction had 4 bases not matched to a gene; V was cut back by 4 bases and J by 2 bases. Germline assignment: CDR1 MDHEN and CDR2 SYDVKM. This CDR3 comprises 14 residues. The CDR3 protein is CASSSGQSNTEAFF. In DNA form, the CDR3 reads TGTGCCAGCAGTTCGGGACAGTCAAACACTGAAGCTTTCTTT.

The chain has TRBV5-6 and TRBJ1-6; TRBD1 matches at 8 bases. The germline gives CDR1 SGHDT, CDR2 YYEEEE. Trimming took 0 bases from V and 5 from J; bases not matched to a gene: 1. This CDR3 comprises 15 residues. For the CDR3, the DNA is TGTGCCAGCAGCTTGGTGGACAGGGATAATTCACCCCTCCACTTT. Translated: CASSLVDRDNSPLHF.

This chain uses TRBV28 with TRBJ2-7, with D possibly being TRBD2 (5 bases). CDR3 size: 12 residues. Trimming took off 6 bases at V and 3 bases at J, with 9 bases between the two ends. Germline values: CDR1 MDHEN, CDR2 SYDVKM. In nucleotides, the CDR3 is TGTGCCAGCAGAACGGCGGGCTACGAGCAGTACTTC. This encodes CASRTAGYEQYF.

This sequence joins TRBV28 and TRBJ1-6; 7 nucleotides agree with TRBD1. CDR3 size: 14 residues. The J segment lost 7 bases and the V segment lost 8 bases, leaving 8 bases of the junction unmatched. Germline-derived CDR1 and CDR2 are MDHEN and SYDVKM. The chain's CDR3 is CASGSGGRNSPLHF. CDR3 DNA sequence: TGTGCCAGCGGGTCAGGGGGGCGCAATTCACCCCTCCACTTT.

The rearrangement uses TRBV28 and TRBJ1-1, with D unclear. The ends were cut back, 8 bases at V and 1 base at J, with 14 bases in the middle. Germline V gives CDR1 MDHEN, CDR2 SYDVKM. There are 14 residues in the CDR3. The CDR3 DNA is TGTGCCAGCTATTCTCTTCGTCGGAACACTGAAGCTTTCTTT. This gives the protein CASYSLRRNTEAFF.

The genes are TRBV9 and TRBJ2-7; 8 bases are shared with TRBD2. The trim removed 0 bases at V and 4 bases at J, leaving 6 bases unmatched. The CDR3 runs to 15 residues. Germline values: CDR1 SGDLS, CDR2 YYNGEE. As DNA, the CDR3 is TGTGCCAGCAGCGTAGGAACTAGCGGTTATTACGAGCAGTACTTC. Protein sequence: CASSVGTSGYYEQYF.

The chain joins TRBV4-2 to TRBJ1-5; unclear D gene. Trimming removed 0 bases from V and 1 base from J, with 13 bases in between. The V gene's germline CDR1 is LGHNA and CDR2 YNFKEQ. This CDR3 is 17 amino acids long. This CDR3 is CASSQERVGKSNQPQHF. CDR3 DNA sequence: TGTGCCAGCAGCCAAGAAAGGGTCGGGAAGAGCAATCAGCCCCAGCATTTT.

V is TRBV28 and J is TRBJ1-1, with 7 bases matching TRBD1. The V segment lost 6 bases and the J segment 7 bases; nucleotides outside the gene matches: 5. Germline CDR1 and CDR2: MDHEN and SYDVKM. CDR3 length equals 12 residues. CDR3 in amino acids: CASRIRDSEAFF. CDR3 nucleotide sequence: TGTGCCAGCAGGATCCGGGACAGTGAAGCTTTCTTT.

V gene TRBV20-1 combines with J gene TRBJ2-3; 9 positions agree with TRBD2. Unmatched junction bases numbered 8, after V lost 3 bases and J lost 4 bases. Germline assignment: CDR1 DFQATT and CDR2 SNEGSKA (reference sequence). The CDR3 totals 15 residues. The CDR3 DNA reads TGCAGTGCTAGTCATAGCGGGGGTACCCCAGATACGCAGTATTTT. This sequence encodes CSASHSGGTPDTQYF.

The CDR3 loop is CASSQERRQGVWEQYF. The CDR3, as DNA: TGCGCCAGCAGCCAAGAGAGAAGGCAGGGGGTTTGGGAGCAGTACTTC. V gene TRBV4-1 combines with J gene TRBJ2-7, with 7 bases identical to TRBD1. After removal of 0 bases from V and 7 bases from J, the junction contained 12 bases not matched to a gene. The CDR3 runs to 16 residues. The germline gives CDR1 MGHRA, CDR2 YSYEKL.

J is TRBJ2-5 and V is TRBV2, with D tentatively TRBD1 (5 bases). The V gene lost 5 bases and the J gene lost 3 bases, with 7 bases spanning the gap. The V gene's germline CDR1 is SNHLY and CDR2 FYNNEI. This CDR3 contains 12 residues. In nucleotides, the CDR3 is TGTGCCAGCAGTCCGACAGAAGAGACCCAGTACTTC. The encoded protein is CASSPTEETQYF.

This chain joins TRBV14 and TRBJ2-1, with a tentative D call TRBD2 (5 bases). The germline gives CDR1 SGHDN, CDR2 FVKESK. There are 16 residues in the CDR3. Trimming stripped 4 bases from V and 7 bases from J, with 20 bases between. This CDR3 is CASSLSGSLKGNEQFF. The CDR3 DNA reads TGTGCCAGCAGCCTAAGCGGTTCCTTGAAGGGAAATGAGCAGTTCTTC.

This sequence joins TRBV5-1 and TRBJ2-3, with D possibly matching TRBD1 (5 bases). The CDR3 has 15 amino acids. V lost 7 bases to trimming and J lost 8 bases, with 23 bases between them. Germline lookup yields CDR1 SGHRS and CDR2 YFSETQ. As DNA, the CDR3 is TGCGCCAGCGCAGACAGCCTGACGGCACTGGGTACGCAGTATTTT. Encoded protein: CASADSLTALGTQYF.